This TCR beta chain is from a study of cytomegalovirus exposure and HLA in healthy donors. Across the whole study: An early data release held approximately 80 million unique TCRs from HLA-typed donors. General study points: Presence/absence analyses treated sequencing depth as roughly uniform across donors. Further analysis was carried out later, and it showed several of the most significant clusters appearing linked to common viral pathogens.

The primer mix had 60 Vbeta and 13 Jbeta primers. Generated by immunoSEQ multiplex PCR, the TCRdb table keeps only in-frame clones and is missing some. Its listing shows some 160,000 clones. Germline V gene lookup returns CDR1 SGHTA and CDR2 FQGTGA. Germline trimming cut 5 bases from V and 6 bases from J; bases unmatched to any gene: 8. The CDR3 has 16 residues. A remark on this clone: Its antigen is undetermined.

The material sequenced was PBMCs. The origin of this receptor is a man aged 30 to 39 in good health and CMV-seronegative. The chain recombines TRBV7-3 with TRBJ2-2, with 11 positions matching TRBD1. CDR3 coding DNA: TGTGCCAGCAGCCCATCGGGACAGGGGGGAGCCGGGGAGCTGTTTTTT. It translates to CASSPSGQGGAGELFF.